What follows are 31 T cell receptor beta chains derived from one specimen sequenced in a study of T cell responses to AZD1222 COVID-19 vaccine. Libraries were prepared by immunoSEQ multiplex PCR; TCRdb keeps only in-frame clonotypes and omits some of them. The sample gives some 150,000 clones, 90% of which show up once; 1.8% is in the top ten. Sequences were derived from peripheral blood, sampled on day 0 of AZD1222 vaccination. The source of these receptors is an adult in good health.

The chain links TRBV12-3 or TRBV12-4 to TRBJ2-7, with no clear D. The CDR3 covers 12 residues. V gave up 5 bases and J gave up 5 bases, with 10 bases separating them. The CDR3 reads CASSLSPDEQYF. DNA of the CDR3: TGTGCCAGCAGTCTCTCGCCCGACGAGCAGTACTTC.

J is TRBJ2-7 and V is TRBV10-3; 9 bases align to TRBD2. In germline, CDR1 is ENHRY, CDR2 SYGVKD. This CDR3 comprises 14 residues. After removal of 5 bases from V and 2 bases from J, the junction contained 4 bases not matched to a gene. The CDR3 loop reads CAISPSSGTYEQYF. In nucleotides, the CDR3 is TGTGCCATCAGTCCGTCTAGCGGGACCTACGAGCAGTACTTC.

In nucleotides, the CDR3 is TGTGCCAGCACCACAGATGGTAGCGGGAGGGTTAATGAGCAGTTCTTC. Protein sequence: CASTTDGSGRVNEQFF. The gene calls are TRBV7-8 and TRBJ2-1; 11 bases agree with TRBD2. Germline V lookup: CDR1 SGHVS, CDR2 FQNEAQ. The V gene end was trimmed by 7 bases and the J gene end by 7 bases; junction bases not matched to a gene: 12. CDR3 length: 16 residues.

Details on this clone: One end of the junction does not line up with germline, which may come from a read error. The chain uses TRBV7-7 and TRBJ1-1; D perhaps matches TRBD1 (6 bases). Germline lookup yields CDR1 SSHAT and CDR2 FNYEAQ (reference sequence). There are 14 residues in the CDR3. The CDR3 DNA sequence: TGTGCTAGCAGTTTACAGGGAGCGAACACTGAAGCTTTCTTT. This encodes CASSLQGANTEAFF. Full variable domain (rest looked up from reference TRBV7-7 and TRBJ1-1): GAGVSQSPRYKVTKRGQDVTLRCDPISSHATLYWYQQALGQGPEFLTYFNYEAQPDKSGLPSDRFSAERPEGSISTLTIQRTEQRDSAMYRCASSLQGANTEAFFGQGTRLTVV.

The CDR3, as DNA: TGTGCCAGCAGCTCGCAACTACCGAGCACTGAAGCTTTCTTT. Encoded protein: CASSSQLPSTEAFF. J is TRBJ1-1 and V is TRBV7-9; the D is unclear. Trimming pared 4 bases from V and 4 bases from J, leaving 13 bases between. The CDR3 has 14 residues. In germline, CDR1 is SEHNR, CDR2 FQNEAQ (reference sequence).

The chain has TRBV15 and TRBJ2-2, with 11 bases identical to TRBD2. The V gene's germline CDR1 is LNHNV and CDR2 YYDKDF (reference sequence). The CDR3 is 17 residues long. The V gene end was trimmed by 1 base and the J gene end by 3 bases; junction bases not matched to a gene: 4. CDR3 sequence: CATSRGTSGRYTGELFF. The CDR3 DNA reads TGTGCCACCAGCAGAGGTACTAGCGGGAGATACACCGGGGAGCTGTTTTTT. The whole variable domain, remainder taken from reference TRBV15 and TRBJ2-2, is DAMVIQNPRYQVTQFGKPVTLSCSQTLNHNVMYWYQQKSSQAPKLLFHYYDKDFNNEADTPDNFQSRRPNTSFCFLDIRSPGLGDTAMYLCATSRGTSGRYTGELFFGEGSRLTVL.

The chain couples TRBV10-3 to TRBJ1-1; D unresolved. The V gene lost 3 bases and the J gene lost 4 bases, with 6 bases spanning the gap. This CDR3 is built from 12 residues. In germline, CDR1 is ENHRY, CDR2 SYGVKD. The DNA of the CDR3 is TGTGCCATCAGTGATTTGAGCACTGAAGCTTTCTTT. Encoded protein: CAISDLSTEAFF.

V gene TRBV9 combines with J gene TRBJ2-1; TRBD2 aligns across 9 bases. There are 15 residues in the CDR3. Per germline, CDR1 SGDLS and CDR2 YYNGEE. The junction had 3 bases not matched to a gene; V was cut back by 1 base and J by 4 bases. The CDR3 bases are TGTGCCAGCAGCGTAAGTAGCGGGGGATACAATGAGCAGTTCTTC. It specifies CASSVSSGGYNEQFF.

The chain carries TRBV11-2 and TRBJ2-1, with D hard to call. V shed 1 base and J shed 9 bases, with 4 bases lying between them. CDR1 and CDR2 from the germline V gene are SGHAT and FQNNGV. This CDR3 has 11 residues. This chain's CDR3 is CASSLVIEQFF. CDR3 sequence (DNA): TGTGCCAGCAGCTTAGTTATTGAGCAGTTCTTC.

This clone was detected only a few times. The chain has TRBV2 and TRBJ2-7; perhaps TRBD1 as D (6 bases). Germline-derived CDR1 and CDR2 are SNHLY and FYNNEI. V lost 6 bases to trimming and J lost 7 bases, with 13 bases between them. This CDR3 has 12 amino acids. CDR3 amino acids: CASRILGGEQYF. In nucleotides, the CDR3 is TGTGCCAGCAGGATCTTAGGGGGAGAGCAGTACTTC.

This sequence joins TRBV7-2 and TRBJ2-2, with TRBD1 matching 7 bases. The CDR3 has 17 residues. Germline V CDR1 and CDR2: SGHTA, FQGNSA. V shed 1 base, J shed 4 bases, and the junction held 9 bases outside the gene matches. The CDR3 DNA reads TGTGCCAGCAGCTTAGACTCCTGGGACAGAGCCACCGGGGAGCTGTTTTTT. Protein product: CASSLDSWDRATGELFF.

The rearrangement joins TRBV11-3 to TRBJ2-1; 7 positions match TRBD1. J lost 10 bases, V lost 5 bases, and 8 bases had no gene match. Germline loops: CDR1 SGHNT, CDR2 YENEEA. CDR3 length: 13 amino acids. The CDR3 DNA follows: TGTGCCAGCAGCCGCATCCGGGACAGCGAGCAGTTCTTC. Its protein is CASSRIRDSEQFF. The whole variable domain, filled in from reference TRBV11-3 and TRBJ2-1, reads EAGVVQSPRYKIIEKKQPVAFWCNPISGHNTLYWYLQNLGQGPELLIRYENEEAVDDSQLPKDRFSAERLKGVDSTLKIQPAELGDSAVYLCASSRIRDSEQFFGPGTRLTVL.

CDR3 coding DNA: TGTGCCAGTAGCTCCCCGCAGGACAGTTACTATGGCTACACCTTC. It specifies CASSSPQDSYYGYTF. The rearrangement links TRBV19 to TRBJ1-2; a possible D gene is TRBD1 (6 bases). Germline V CDR1 and CDR2: LNHDA, SQIVND (reference sequence). This CDR3 contains 15 residues. Trimming shortened V by 6 bases and J by 3 bases, and 17 bases separated the two germline ends.

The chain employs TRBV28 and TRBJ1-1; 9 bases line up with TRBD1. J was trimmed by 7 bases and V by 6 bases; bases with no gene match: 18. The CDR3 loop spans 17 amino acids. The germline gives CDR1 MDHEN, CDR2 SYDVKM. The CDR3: CASRESAGTGIWIEAFF. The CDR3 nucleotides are TGTGCCAGCAGAGAAAGCGCCGGGACAGGGATTTGGATTGAAGCTTTCTTT.

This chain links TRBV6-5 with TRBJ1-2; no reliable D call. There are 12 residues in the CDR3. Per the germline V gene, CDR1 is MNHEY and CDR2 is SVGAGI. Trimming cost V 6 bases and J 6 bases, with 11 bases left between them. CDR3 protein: CASSNIGHGYTF. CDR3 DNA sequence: TGTGCCAGCAGCAACATAGGCCATGGCTACACCTTC.

The CDR3 protein is CAISQGETEAFF. CDR3 coding DNA: TGTGCCATCAGTCAGGGGGAAACTGAAGCTTTCTTT. This chain uses TRBV10-3 with TRBJ1-1; 7 nucleotides agree with TRBD1. The length of the CDR3 is 12 residues. The germline V gene has CDR1 ENHRY and CDR2 SYGVKD. Trimming took 5 bases from V and 5 from J; bases not matched to a gene: 2.

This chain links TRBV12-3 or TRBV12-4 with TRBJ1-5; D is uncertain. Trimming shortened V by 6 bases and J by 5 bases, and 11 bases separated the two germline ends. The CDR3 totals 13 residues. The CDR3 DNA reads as TGTGCCAGCAGCCCTAGTCCCGATCAGCCCCAGCATTTT. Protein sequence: CASSPSPDQPQHF.

The CDR3 loop reads CASSLEMGGETQYF. CDR3 DNA sequence: TGTGCCAGCAGCTTAGAGATGGGGGGTGAGACCCAGTACTTC. This rearrangement joins TRBV7-2 to TRBJ2-5; a possible D gene is TRBD2 (6 bases). Germline V gives CDR1 SGHTA, CDR2 FQGNSA. The CDR3 sequence is 14 residues long. V gave up 1 base and J gave up 5 bases, with 11 bases separating them. Supplemented by reference TRBV7-2 and TRBJ2-5, the full variable domain reads GAGVSQSPSNKVTEKGKDVELRCDPISGHTALYWYRQSLGQGLEFLIYFQGNSAPDKSGLPSDRFSAERTGGSVSTLTIQRTQQEDSAVYLCASSLEMGGETQYFGPGTRLLVL.

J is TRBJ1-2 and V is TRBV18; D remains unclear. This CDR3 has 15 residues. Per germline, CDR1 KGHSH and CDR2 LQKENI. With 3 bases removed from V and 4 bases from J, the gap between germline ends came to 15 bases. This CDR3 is CASSPASAVVYGYTF. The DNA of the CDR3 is TGTGCCAGCTCACCCGCATCGGCCGTAGTCTATGGCTACACCTTC.

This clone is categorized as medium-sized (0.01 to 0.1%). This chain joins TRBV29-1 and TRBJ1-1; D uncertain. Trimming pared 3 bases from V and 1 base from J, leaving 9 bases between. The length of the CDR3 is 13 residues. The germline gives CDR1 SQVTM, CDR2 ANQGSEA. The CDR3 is CSVDLQPNTEAFF. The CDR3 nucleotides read TGCAGCGTTGATCTACAGCCGAACACTGAAGCTTTCTTT. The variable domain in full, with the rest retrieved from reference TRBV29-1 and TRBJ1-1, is SAVISQKPSRDICQRGTSLTIQCQVDSQVTMMFWYRQQPGQSLTLIATANQGSEATYESGFVIDKFPISRPNLTFSTLTVSNMSPEDSSIYLCSVDLQPNTEAFFGQGTRLTVV.

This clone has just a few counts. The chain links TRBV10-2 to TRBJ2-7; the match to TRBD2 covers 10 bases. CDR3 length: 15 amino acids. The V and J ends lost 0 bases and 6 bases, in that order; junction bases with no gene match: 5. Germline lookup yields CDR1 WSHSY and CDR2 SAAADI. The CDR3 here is CASSESSGRAGEQYF. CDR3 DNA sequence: TGCGCCAGCAGTGAGTCAAGCGGGAGGGCGGGCGAGCAGTACTTC.

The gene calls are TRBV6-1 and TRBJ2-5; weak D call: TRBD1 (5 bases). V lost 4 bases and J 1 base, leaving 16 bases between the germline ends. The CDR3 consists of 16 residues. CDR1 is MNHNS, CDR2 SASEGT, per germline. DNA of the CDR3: TGTGCCAGCAGTGTTTCGCAGGGCTCGGGCCAAGAGACCCAGTACTTC. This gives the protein CASSVSQGSGQETQYF.

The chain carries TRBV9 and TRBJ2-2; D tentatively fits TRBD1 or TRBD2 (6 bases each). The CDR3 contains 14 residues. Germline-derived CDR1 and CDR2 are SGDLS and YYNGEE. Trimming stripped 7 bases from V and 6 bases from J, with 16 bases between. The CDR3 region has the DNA TGTGCCAGCGGCAGTCGGGGGCGGGCCGGGGAGCTGTTTTTT. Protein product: CASGSRGRAGELFF.

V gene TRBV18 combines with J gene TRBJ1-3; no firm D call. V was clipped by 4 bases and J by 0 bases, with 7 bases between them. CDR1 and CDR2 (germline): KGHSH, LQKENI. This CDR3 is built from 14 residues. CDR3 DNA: TGTGCCAGCTCACAGGGCAGCTCTGGAAACACCATATATTTT. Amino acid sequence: CASSQGSSGNTIYF.

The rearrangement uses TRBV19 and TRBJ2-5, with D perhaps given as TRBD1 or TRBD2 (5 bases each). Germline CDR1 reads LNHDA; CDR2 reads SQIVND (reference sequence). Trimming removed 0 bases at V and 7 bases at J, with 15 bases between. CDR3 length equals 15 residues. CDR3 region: CASSIDHRGMVTQYF. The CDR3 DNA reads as TGTGCCAGTAGTATAGATCACCGGGGCATGGTGACCCAGTACTTC.

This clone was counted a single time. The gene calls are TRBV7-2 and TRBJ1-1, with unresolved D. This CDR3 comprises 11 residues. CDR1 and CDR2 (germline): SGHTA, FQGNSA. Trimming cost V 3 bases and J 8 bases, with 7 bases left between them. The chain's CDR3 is CASSFIREAFF. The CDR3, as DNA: TGTGCCAGCAGCTTCATCAGGGAAGCTTTCTTT. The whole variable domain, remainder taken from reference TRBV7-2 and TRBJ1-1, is GAGVSQSPSNKVTEKGKDVELRCDPISGHTALYWYRQSLGQGLEFLIYFQGNSAPDKSGLPSDRFSAERTGGSVSTLTIQRTQQEDSAVYLCASSFIREAFFGQGTRLTVV.

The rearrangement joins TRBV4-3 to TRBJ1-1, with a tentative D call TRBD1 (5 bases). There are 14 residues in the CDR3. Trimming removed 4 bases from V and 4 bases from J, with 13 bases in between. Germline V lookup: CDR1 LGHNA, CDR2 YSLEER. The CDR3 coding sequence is TGCGCCAGCAGCCGATCAACAGGCGTCACTGAAGCTTTCTTT. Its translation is CASSRSTGVTEAFF.

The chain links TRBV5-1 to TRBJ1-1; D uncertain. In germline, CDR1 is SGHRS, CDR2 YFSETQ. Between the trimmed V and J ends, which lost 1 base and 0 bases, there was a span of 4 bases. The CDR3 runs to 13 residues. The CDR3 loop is CASSLYLNTEAFF. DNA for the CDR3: TGCGCCAGCAGCTTGTACCTGAACACTGAAGCTTTCTTT.

The CDR3 here is CASSQDQDSNEKLFF. CDR3 coding DNA: TGCGCCAGCAGCCAAGATCAGGACTCTAATGAAAAACTGTTTTTT. The chain links TRBV4-3 to TRBJ1-4; D is undetermined. Looked up from germline, CDR1 is LGHNA and CDR2 is YSLEER. The CDR3 length is 15 residues. With 0 bases removed from V and 3 bases from J, the gap between germline ends came to 8 bases.

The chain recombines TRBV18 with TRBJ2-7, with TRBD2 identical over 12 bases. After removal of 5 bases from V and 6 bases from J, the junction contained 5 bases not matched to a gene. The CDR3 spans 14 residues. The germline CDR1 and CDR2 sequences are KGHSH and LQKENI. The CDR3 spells CASSETSGSSEQYF. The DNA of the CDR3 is TGTGCCAGCTCAGAGACTAGCGGGAGTAGCGAGCAGTACTTC.

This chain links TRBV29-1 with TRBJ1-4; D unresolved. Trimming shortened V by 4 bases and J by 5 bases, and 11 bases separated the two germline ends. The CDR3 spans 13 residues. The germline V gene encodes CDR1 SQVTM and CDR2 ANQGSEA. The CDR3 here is CSVASGPNEKLFF. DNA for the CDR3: TGCAGCGTTGCAAGTGGTCCCAATGAAAAACTGTTTTTT.